Listed below are T cell receptor beta chains from one sample, sequenced in a study of metastatic and nonmetastatic thyroid tumors. MiXCR was used by TCRdb to re-call the PCR reads. Of tens of thousands of clones in the sample, approximately 22% were seen once. Input material: tumor tissue. The receptors stem from a female donor with papillary thyroid cancer or a benign thyroid nodule (not recorded which). Some clones in this sample may be carry-over from other donors' samples. The CDR3 runs from the conserved cysteine through the conserved F or W. The D gene is left open where the match is weak. Not all rows give a size; the values are once, few, many and, for expanded clones, a class.

V gene: TRBV20-1
D gene: NA
clone size: many
J gene: TRBJ2-7
CDR3 protein: CSASRAGRTYEQYF
CDR3 DNA: TGCAGTGCTAGTCGGGCAGGGAGGACCTACGAGCAGTACTTC

V gene: TRBV6-6
D gene: NA
clone size: NA
J gene: TRBJ1-3
CDR3 protein: CASSYSSSAGNTIYF
CDR3 DNA: TGTGCCAGCAGTTACTCGTCGAGTGCTGGAAACACCATATATTTT

V gene: TRBV10-1
D gene: NA
clone size: many
J gene: TRBJ2-3
CDR3 protein: CASSRREWSDTQYF
CDR3 DNA: TGCGCCAGCAGTAGACGGGAGTGGTCAGATACGCAGTATTTT

V gene: TRBV6-5
D gene: TRBD1
clone size: many
J gene: TRBJ2-3
CDR3 protein: CASSYRTGGTDTQYF
CDR3 DNA: TGTGCCAGCAGTTACCGGACAGGGGGCACAGATACGCAGTATTTT

V gene: TRBV28
D gene: NA
clone size: few
J gene: TRBJ2-7
CDR3 protein: CASSPAVRLGYEQYF
CDR3 DNA: TGTGCCAGCAGTCCGGCGGTGAGATTGGGCTACGAGCAGTACTTC

V gene: TRBV18
D gene: TRBD2
clone size: many
J gene: TRBJ2-1
CDR3 protein: CASFRLSGRGPYEQFF
CDR3 DNA: TGTGCCAGCTTCCGGTTGAGCGGGAGGGGGCCTTATGAGCAGTTCTTC

V gene: TRBV28
D gene: NA
clone size: few
J gene: TRBJ1-5
CDR3 protein: CASRTGSDQPHHF
CDR3 DNA: TGTGCCAGCAGGACAGGAAGTGATCAGCCCCATCATTTT

V gene: TRBV2
D gene: TRBD2
clone size: many
J gene: TRBJ2-1
CDR3 protein: CASSEVSSGRASNEQFF
CDR3 DNA: TGTGCCAGCAGTGAAGTAAGTAGCGGGAGGGCCAGCAATGAGCAGTTCTTC

V gene: TRBV11-3
D gene: TRBD2
clone size: many
J gene: TRBJ2-1
CDR3 protein: CASSASGSSYNEQFF
CDR3 DNA: TGTGCCAGCAGCGCCAGCGGGAGCTCCTACAATGAGCAGTTCTTC

V gene: TRBV6-2/TRBV6-3
D gene: TRBD1
clone size: few
J gene: TRBJ1-6
CDR3 protein: CASSRPGQGDSPLHF
CDR3 DNA: TGTGCCAGCAGTCGACCGGGACAGGGGGATTCACCCCTCCACTTT

V gene: TRBV29-1
D gene: NA
clone size: many
J gene: TRBJ2-3
CDR3 protein: CSVPRGGGTDTQYF
CDR3 DNA: TGCAGCGTCCCCCGAGGGGGGGGCACAGATACGCAGTATTTT

V gene: TRBV25-1
D gene: NA
clone size: many
J gene: TRBJ2-1
CDR3 protein: CASSVWGSRENEQFF
CDR3 DNA: TGTGCCAGCAGTGTGTGGGGGTCAAGGGAGAATGAGCAGTTCTTC

V gene: TRBV19
D gene: TRBD2
clone size: NA
J gene: TRBJ2-2
CDR3 protein: CASSLASGMTENTGELFF
CDR3 DNA: TGTGCCAGTAGTCTGGCTAGCGGGATGACCGAGAACACCGGGGAGCTGTTTTTT